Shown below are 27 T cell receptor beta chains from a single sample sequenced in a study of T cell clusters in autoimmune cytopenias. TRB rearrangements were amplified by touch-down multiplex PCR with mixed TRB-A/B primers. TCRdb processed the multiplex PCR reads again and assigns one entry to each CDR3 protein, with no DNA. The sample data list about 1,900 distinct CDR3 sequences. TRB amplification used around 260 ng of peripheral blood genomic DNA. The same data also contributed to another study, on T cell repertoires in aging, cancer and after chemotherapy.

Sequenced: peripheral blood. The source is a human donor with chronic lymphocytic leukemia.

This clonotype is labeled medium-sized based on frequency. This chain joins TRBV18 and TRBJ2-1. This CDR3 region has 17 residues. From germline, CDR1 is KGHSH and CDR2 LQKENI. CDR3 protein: CASSPRNGGRSYNEQFF.

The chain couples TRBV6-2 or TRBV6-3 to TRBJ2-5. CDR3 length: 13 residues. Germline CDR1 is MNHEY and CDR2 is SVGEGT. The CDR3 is CASSYDNQETQYF.

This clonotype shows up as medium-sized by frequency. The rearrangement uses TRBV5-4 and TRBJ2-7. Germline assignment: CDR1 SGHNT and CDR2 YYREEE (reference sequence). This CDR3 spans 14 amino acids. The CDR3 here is CASSLGRLSYEQYF.

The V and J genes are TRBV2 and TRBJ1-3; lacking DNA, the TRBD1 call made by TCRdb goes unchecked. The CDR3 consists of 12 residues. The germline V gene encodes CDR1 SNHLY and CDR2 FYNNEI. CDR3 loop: CASSPQGQGIYF.

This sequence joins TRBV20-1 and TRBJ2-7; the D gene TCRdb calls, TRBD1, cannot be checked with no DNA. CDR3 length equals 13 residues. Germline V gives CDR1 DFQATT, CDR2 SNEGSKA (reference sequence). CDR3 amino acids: CSARELGAGEQYF.

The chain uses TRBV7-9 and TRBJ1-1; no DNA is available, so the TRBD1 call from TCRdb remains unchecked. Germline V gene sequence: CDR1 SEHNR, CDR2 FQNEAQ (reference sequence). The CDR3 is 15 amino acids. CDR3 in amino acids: CASSPIGQLNTEAFF.

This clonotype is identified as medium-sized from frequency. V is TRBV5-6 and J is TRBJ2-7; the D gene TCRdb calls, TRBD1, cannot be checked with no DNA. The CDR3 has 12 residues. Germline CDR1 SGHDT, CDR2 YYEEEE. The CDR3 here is CASSFQGVEQYF.

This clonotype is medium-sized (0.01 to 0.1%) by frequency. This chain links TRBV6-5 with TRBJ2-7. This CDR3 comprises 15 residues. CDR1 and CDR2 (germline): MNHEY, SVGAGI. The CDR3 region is CASSLNFGSPTRQYF.

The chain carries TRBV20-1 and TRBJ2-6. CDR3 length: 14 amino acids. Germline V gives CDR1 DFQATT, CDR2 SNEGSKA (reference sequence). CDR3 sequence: CSATQGAGANVLTF.

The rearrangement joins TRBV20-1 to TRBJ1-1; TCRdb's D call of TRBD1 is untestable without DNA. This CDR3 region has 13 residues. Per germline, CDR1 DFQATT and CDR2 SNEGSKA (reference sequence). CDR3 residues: CSASRAAGTEAFF.

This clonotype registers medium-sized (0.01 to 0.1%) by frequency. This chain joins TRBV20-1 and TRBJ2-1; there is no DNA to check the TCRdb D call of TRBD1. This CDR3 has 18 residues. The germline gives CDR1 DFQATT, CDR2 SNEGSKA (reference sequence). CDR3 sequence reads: CSARDRIHGPGKNNEQFF.

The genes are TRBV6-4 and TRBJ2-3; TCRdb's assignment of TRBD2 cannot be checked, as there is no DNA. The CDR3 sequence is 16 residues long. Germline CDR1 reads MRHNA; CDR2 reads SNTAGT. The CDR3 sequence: CASSYATSGGADTQYF.

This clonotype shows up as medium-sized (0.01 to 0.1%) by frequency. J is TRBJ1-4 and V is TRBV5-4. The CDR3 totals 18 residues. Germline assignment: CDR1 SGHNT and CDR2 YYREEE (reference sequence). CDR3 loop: CASSLKASIGQTNEKLFF.

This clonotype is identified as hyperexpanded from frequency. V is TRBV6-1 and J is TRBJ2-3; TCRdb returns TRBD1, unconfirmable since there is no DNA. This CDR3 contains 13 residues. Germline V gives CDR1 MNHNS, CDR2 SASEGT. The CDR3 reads CASSDLGVDTQYF.

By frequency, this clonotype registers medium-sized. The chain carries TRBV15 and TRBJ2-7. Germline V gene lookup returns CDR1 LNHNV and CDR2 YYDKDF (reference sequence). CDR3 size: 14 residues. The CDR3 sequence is CATRLDRLSYEQYF. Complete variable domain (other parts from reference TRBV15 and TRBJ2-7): DAMVIQNPRYQVTQFGKPVTLSCSQTLNHNVMYWYQQKSSQAPKLLFHYYDKDFNNEADTPDNFQSRRPNTSFCFLDIRSPGLGDTAMYLCATRLDRLSYEQYFGPGTRLTVT.

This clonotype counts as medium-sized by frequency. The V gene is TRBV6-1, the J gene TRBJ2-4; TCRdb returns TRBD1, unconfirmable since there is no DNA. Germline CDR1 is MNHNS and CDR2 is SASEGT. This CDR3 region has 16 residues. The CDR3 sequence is CASREQGGFAKNIQYF.

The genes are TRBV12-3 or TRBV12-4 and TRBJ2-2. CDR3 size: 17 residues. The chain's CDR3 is CASSASWQHVGTGELFF.

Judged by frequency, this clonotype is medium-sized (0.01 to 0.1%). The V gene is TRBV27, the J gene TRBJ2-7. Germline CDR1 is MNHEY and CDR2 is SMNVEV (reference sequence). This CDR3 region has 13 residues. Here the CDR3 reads CASSLRGSYEQYF.

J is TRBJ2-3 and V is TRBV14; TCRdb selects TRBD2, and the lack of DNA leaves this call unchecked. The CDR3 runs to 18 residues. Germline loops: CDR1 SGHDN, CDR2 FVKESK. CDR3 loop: CASSQEALAGGVSDTQYF.

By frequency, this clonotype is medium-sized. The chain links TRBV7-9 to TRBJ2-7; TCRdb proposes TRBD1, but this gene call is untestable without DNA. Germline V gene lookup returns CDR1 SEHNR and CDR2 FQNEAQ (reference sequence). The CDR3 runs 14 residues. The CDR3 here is CASSPGTGSYEQYF.

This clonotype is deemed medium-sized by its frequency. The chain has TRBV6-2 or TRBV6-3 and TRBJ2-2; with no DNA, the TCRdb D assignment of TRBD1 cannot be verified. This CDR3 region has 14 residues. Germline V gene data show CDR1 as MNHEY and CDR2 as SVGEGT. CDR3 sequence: CASRGTGYTGELFF.

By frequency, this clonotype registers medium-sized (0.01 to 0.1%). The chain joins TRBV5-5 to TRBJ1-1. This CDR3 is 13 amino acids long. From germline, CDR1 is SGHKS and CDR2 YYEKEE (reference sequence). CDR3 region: CASSLQASTEAFF.

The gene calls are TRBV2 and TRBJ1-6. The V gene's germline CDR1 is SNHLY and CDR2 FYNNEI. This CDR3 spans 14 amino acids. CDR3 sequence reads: CASKGLRSNSALHF.

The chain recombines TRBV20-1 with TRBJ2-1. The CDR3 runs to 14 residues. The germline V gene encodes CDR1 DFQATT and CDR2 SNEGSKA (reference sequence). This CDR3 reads CSASRLSSYNEQFF.

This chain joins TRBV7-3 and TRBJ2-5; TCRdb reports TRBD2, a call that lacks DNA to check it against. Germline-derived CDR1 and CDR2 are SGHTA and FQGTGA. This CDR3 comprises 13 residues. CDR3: CASSPSPGETQYF.

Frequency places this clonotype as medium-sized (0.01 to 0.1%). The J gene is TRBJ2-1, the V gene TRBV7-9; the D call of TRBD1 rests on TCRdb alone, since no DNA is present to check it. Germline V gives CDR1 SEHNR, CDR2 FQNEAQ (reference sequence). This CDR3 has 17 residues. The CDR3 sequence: CASSLRQGSPLHNEQFF.

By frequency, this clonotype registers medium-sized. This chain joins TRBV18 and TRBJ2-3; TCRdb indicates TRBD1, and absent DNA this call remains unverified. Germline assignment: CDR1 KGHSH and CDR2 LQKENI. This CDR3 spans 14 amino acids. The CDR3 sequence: CASSLTAITDTQYF.